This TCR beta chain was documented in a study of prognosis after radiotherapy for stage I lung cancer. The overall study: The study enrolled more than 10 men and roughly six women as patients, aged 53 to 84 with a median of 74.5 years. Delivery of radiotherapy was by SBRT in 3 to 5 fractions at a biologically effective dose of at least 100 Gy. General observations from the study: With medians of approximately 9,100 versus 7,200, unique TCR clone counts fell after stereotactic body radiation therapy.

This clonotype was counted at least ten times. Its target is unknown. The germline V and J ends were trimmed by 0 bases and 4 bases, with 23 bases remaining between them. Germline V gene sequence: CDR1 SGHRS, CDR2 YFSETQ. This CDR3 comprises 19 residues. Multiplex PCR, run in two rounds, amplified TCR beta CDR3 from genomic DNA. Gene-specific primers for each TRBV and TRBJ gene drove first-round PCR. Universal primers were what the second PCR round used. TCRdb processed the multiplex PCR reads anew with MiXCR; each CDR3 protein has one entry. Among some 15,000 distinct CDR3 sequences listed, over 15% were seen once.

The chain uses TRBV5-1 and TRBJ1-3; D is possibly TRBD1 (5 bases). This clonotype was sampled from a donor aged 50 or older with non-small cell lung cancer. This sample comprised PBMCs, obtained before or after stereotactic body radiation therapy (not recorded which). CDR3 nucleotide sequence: TGCGCCAGCAGCTTGGTATTGCAGGGTCCGGAAACCTACGGAAACACCATATATTTT. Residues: CASSLVLQGPETYGNTIYF.